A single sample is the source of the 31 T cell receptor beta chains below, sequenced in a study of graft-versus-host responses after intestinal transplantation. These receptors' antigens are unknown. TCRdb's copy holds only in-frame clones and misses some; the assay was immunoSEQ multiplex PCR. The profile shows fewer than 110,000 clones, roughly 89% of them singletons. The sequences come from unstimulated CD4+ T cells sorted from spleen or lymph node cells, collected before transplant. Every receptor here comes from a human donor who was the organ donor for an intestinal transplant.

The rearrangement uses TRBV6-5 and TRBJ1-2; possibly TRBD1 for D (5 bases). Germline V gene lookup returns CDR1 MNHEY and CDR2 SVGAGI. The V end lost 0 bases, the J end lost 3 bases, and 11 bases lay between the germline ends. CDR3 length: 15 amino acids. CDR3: CASSYSGRGHYGYTF. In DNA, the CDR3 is TGTGCCAGCAGTTACTCCGGGCGGGGCCACTATGGCTACACCTTC.

The CDR3 coding sequence is TGTGCCAGCAGTTACGAAGGGTTCGGAAACACCATATATTTT. This gives the protein CASSYEGFGNTIYF. J is TRBJ1-3 and V is TRBV6-5; D uncertain. Trimming cost V 2 bases and J 4 bases, with 9 bases left between them. CDR3 length equals 14 residues. Per germline, CDR1 MNHEY and CDR2 SVGAGI.

CDR3 protein: CASSLRSFGQDYNEQFF. The CDR3 DNA follows: TGTGCCAGCAGCTTGAGGAGTTTTGGACAGGACTACAATGAGCAGTTCTTC. The chain carries TRBV7-9 and TRBJ2-1, with TRBD1 matching over 7 bases. V lost 3 bases, J lost 3 bases, and 11 bases stayed unmatched. The CDR3 is 17 amino acids. Germline-derived CDR1 and CDR2 are SEHNR and FQNEAQ (reference sequence).

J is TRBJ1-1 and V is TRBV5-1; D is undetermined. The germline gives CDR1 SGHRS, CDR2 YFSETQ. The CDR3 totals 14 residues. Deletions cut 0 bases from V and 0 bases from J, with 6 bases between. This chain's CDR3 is CASSLAALNTEAFF. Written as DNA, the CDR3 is TGCGCCAGCAGCTTGGCAGCCCTGAACACTGAAGCTTTCTTT.

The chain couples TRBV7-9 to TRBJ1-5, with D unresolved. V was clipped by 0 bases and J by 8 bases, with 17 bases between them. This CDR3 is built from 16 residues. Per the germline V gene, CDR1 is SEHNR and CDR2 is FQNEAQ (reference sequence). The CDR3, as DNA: TGTGCCAGCAGCTTAGCGCCCGGGGAAGGGCCGAAGCCCCAGCATTTT. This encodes CASSLAPGEGPKPQHF.

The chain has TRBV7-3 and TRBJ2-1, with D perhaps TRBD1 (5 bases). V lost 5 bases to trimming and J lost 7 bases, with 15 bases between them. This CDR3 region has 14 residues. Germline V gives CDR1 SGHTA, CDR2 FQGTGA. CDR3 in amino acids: CASSLVKGSNEQFF. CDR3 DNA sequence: TGTGCCAGCAGCCTAGTCAAGGGGTCAAATGAGCAGTTCTTC. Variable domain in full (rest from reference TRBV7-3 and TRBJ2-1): GAGVSQTPSNKVTEKGKYVELRCDPISGHTALYWYRQSLGQGPEFLIYFQGTGAADDSGLPNDRFFAVRPEGSVSTLKIQRTERGDSAVYLCASSLVKGSNEQFFGPGTRLTVL.

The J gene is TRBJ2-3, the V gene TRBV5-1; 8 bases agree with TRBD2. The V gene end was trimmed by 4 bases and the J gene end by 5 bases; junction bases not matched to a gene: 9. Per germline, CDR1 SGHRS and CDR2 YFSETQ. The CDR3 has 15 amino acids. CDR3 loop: CASSLKGLVRDTQYF. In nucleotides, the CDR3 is TGCGCCAGCAGCCTGAAGGGACTAGTTCGAGATACGCAGTATTTT. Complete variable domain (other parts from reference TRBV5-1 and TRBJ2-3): KAGVTQTPRYLIKTRGQQVTLSCSPISGHRSVSWYQQTPGQGLQFLFEYFSETQRNKGNFPGRFSGRQFSNSRSEMNVSTLELGDSALYLCASSLKGLVRDTQYFGPGTRLTVL.

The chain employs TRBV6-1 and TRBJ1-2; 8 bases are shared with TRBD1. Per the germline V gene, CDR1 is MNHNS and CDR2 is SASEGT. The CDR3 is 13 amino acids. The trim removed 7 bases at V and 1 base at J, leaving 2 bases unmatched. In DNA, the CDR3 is TGTGCCAGCACGGACAGGGATAACTATGGCTACACCTTC. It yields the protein CASTDRDNYGYTF.

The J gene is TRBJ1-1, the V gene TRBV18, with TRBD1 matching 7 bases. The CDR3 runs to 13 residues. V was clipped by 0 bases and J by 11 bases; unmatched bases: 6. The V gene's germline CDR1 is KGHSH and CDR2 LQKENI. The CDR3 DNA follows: TGTGCCAGCTCACCACCTGACAGGGACGAGGCTTTCTTT. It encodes CASSPPDRDEAFF.

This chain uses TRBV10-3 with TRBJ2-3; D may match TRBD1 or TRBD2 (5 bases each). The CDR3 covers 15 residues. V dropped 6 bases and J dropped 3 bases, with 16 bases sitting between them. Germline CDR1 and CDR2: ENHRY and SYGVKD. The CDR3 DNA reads TGTGCCATCAGCGCCATTGGGGGAGAGACAGATACGCAGTATTTT. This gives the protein CAISAIGGETDTQYF.

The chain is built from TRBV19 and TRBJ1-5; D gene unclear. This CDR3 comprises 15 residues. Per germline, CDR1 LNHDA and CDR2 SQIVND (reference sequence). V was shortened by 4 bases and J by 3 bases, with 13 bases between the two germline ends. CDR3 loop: CASSRSDSLNQPQHF. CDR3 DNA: TGTGCCAGTAGTAGATCTGATAGCCTCAATCAGCCCCAGCATTTT.

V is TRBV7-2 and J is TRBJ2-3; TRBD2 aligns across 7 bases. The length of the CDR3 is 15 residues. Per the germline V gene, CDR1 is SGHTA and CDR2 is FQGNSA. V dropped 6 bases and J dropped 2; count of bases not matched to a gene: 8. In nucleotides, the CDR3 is TGTGCCAGCAGAATTACTAGCGTAATCACAGATACGCAGTATTTT. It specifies CASRITSVITDTQYF.

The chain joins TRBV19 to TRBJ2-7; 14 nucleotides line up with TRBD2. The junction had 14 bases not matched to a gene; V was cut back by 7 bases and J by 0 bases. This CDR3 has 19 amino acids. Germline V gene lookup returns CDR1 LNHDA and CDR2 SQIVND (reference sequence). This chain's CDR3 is CASTPPGLAGGPASYEQYF. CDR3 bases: TGTGCCAGTACCCCCCCCGGACTAGCGGGGGGTCCCGCCTCCTACGAGCAGTACTTC.

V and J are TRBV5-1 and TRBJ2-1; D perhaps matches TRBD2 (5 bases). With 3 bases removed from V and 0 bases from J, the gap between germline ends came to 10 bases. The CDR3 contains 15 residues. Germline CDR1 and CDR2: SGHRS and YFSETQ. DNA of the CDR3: TGCGCCAGCAGCTCGACTAAGAGCTCCTACAATGAGCAGTTCTTC. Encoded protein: CASSSTKSSYNEQFF.

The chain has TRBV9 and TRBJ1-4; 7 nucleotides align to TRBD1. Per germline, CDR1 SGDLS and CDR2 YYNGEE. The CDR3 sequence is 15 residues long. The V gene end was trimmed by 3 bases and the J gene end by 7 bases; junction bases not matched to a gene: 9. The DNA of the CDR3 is TGTGCCAGCAGCGAAACACAGGGGTTTAGTGAAAAACTGTTTTTT. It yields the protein CASSETQGFSEKLFF.

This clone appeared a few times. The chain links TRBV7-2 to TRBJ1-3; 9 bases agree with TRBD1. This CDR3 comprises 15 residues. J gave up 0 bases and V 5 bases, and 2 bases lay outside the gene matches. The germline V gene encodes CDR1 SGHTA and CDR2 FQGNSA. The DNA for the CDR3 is TGTGCCAGCAGCGGGACAGGGAGCTCTGGAAACACCATATATTTT. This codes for CASSGTGSSGNTIYF.

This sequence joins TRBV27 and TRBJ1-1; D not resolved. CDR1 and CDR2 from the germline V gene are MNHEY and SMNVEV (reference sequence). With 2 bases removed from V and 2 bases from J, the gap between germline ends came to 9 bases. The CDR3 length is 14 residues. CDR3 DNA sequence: TGTGCCAGCAGTTTAAAAAGGGTTAACACTGAAGCTTTCTTT. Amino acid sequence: CASSLKRVNTEAFF.

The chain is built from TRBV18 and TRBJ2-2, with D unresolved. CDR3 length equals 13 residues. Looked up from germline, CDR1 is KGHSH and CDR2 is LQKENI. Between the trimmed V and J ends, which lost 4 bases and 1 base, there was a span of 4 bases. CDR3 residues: CASSRQNTGELFF. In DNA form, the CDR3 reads TGTGCCAGCTCACGACAGAACACCGGGGAGCTGTTTTTT.

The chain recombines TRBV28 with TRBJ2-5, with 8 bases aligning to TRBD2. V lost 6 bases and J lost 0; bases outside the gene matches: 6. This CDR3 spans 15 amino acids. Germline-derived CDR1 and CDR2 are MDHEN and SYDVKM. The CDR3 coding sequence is TGTGCCAGCAGATTAGCGGGGTCGTACCAAGAGACCCAGTACTTC. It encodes CASRLAGSYQETQYF. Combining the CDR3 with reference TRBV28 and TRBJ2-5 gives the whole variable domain DVKVTQSSRYLVKRTGEKVFLECVQDMDHENMFWYRQDPGLGLRLIYFSYDVKMKEKGDIPEGYSVSREKKERFSLILESASTNQTSMYLCASRLAGSYQETQYFGPGTRLLVL.

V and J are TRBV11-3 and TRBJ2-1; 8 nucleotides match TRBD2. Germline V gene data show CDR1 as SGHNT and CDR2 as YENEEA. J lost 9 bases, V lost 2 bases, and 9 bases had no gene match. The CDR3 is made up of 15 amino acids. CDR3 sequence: CASSLRLASNSEQFF. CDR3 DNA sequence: TGTGCCAGCAGCTTACGACTAGCGTCCAACAGTGAGCAGTTCTTC.

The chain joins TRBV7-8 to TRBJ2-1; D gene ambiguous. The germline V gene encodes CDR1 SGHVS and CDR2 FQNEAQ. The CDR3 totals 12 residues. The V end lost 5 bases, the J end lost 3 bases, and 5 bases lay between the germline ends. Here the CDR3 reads CASSQDYNEQFF. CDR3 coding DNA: TGTGCCAGCAGCCAGGACTACAATGAGCAGTTCTTC.

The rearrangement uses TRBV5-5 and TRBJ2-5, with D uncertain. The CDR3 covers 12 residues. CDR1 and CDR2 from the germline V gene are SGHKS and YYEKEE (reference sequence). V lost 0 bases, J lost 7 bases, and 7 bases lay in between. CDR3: CASSLDSRTQYF. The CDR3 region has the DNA TGTGCCAGCAGCTTGGACTCCCGGACCCAGTACTTC. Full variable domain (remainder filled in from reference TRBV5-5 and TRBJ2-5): DAGVTQSPTHLIKTRGQQVTLRCSPISGHKSVSWYQQVLGQGPQFIFQYYEKEERGRGNFPDRFSARQFPNYSSELNVNALLLGDSALYLCASSLDSRTQYFGPGTRLLVL.

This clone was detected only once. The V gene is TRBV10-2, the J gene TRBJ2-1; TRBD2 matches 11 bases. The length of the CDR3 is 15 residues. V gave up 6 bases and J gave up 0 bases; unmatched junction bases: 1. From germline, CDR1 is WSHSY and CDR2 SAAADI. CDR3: CASRLAGGSYNEQFF. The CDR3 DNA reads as TGCGCCAGCAGGCTAGCGGGGGGCTCCTACAATGAGCAGTTCTTC.

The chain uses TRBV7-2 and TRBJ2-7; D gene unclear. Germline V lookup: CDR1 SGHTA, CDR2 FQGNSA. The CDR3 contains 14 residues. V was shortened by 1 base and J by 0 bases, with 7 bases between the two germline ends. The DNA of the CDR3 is TGTGCCAGCAGCTTAGACGGCCTCTCCTACGAGCAGTACTTC. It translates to CASSLDGLSYEQYF.

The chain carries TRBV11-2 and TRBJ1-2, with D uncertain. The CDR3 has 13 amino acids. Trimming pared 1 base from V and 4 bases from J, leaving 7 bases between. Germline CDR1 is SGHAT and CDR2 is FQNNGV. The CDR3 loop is CASSLGGPYGYTF. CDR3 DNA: TGTGCCAGCAGCTTAGGGGGTCCCTATGGCTACACCTTC.

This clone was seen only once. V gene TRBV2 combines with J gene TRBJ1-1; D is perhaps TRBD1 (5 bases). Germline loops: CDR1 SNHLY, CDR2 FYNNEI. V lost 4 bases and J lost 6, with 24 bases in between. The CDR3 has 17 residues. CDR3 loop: CASSGNQRGYSDAEAFF. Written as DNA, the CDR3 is TGTGCCAGCAGTGGGAATCAAAGGGGCTACTCTGACGCTGAAGCTTTCTTT. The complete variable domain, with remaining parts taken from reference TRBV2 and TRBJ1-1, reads EPEVTQTPSHQVTQMGQEVILRCVPISNHLYFYWYRQILGQKVEFLVSFYNNEISEKSEIFDDQFSVERPDGSNFTLKIRSTKLEDSAMYFCASSGNQRGYSDAEAFFGQGTRLTVV.

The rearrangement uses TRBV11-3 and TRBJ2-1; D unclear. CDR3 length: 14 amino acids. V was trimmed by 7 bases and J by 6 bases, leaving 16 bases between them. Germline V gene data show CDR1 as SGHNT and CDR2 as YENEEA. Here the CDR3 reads CASNNKRRGNEQFF. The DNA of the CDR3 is TGTGCCAGCAACAACAAGAGGCGCGGCAATGAGCAGTTCTTC.

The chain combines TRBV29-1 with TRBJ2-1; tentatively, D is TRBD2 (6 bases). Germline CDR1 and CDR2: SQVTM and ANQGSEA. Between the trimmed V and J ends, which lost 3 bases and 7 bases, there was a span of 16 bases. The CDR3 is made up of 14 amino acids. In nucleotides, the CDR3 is TGCAGCGTTGATCTGACTAGATCGCAAAATGAGCAGTTCTTC. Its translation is CSVDLTRSQNEQFF.

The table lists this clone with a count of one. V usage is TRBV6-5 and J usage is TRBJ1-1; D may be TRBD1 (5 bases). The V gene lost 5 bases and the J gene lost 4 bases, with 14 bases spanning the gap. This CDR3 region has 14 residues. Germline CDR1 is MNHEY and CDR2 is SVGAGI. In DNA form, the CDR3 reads TGTGCCAGCAGTGAGAAGGGGACTCGCACTGAAGCTTTCTTT. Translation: CASSEKGTRTEAFF.

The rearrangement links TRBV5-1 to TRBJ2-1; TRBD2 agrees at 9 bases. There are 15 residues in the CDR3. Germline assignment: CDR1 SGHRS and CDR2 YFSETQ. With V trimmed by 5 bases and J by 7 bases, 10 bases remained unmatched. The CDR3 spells CASRMLAGAQNEQFF. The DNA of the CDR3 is TGCGCCAGCAGAATGTTAGCGGGGGCCCAAAATGAGCAGTTCTTC.

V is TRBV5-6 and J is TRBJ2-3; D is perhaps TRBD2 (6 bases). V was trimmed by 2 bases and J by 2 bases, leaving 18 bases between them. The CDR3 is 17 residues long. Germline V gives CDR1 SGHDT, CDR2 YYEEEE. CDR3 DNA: TGTGCCAGCAGCTTCTTCGGGGGACGAGTCCTCACAGATACGCAGTATTTT. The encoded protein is CASSFFGGRVLTDTQYF.